The T cell receptor beta chain under discussion was sequenced for a study of blood T cells in healthy people across ages. Overall study findings and caveats: Higher diversity, along with more naive CD4+ cells, distinguished long-lived donors from aged donors.

Of note for this clonotype: What it recognizes is unknown.

Next came a second PCR, run for roughly 6 to 11 cycles, which used a sample-barcoded 5' primer along with a J-beta primer mix. Every cDNA molecule carried a tag from a template-switch adaptor bearing 12 random nucleotides. TCRdb re-analysed the 5' RACE reads in MiXCR, keeping a single row per CDR3 protein. In the table there are 1.8 million or so distinct CDR3 sequences, around 42% of which are singletons. This CDR3 has 14 amino acids. Germline trimming cut 5 bases from V and 4 bases from J; bases unmatched to any gene: 9. Germline V gene lookup returns CDR1 DFQATT and CDR2 SNEGSKA (reference sequence).

This TCR derives from a human donor in good health. The sample taken for sequencing was blood. This chain joins TRBV20-1 and TRBJ2-3; 7 nucleotides align to TRBD1. CDR3 residues: CSASKGGMADTQYF. The CDR3 nucleotides read TGCAGTGCTTCCAAAGGGGGCATGGCAGATACGCAGTATTTT.